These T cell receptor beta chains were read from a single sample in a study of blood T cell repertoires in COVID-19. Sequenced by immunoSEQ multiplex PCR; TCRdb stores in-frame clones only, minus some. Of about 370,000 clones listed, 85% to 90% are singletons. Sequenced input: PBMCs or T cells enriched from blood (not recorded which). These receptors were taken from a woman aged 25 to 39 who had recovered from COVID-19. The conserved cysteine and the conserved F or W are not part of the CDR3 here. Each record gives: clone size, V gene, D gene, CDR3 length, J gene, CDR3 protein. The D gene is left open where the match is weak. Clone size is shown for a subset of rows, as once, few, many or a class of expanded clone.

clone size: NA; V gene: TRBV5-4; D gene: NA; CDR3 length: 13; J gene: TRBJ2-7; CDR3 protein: ASSRDRGGTYEQY
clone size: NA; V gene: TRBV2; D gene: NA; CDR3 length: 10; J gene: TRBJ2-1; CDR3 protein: ATPNRSGEQF
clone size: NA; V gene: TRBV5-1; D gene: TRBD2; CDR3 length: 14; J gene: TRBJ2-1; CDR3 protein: ASSGGGTSGHNEQF
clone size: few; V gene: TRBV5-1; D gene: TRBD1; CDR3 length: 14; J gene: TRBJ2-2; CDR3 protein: ASSSDGQGDTGELF
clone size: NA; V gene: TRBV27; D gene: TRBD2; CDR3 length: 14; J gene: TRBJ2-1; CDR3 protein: ASSLLALGSYNEQF
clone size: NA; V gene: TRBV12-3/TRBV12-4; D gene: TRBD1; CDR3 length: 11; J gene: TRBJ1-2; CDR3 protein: ASSFQGVYGYT
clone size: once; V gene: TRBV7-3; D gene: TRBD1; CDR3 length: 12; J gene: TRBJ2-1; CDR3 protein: ASSLGQGTNEQF
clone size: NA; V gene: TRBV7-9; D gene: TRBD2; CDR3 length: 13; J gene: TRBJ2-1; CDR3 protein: ASSFLGTSGTSPF
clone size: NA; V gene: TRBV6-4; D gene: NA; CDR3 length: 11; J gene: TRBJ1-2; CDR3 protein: ASRSSGDYGYT
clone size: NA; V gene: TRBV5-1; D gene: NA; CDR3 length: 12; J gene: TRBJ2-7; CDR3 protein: ASSLGGQAYEQY
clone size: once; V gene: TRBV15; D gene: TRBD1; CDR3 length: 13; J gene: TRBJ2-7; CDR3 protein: ATSRTRQGAVEQY
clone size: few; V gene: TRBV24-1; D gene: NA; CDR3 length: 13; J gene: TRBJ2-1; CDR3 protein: ATSTGRTAADEQF
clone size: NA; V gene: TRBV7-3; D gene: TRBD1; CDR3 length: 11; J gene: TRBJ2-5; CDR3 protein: ASSSQGEETQY
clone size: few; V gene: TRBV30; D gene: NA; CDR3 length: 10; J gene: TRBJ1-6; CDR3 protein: AWTFEAGTLH
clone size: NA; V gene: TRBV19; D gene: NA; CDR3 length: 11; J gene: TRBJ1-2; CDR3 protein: ASSIGRDNGYT
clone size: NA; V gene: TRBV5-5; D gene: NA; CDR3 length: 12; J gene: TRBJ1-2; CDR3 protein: ASSLDLGGYGYT
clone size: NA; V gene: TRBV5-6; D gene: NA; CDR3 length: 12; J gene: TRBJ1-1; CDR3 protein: ASSLVGGNTEAF
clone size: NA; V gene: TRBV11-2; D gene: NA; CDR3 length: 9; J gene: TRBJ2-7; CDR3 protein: ASSSAYEQY
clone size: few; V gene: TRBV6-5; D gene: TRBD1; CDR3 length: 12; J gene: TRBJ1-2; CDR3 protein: ASRGTGKRYGYT
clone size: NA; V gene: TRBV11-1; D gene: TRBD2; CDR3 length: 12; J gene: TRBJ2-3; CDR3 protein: ASSRTSGSDTQY
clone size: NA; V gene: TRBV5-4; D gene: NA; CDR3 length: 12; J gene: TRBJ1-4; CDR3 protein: ASSSTRDFEKLF
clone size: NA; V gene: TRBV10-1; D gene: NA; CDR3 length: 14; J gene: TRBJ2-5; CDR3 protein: ASSESWDKGWETQY
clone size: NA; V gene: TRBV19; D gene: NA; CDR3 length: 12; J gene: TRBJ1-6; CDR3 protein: ASSSGRVDSPLH
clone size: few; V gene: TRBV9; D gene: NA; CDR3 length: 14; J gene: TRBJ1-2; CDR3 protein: ASSRDGRASAYGYT
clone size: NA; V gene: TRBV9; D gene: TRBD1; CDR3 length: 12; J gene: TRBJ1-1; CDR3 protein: ASSEDRWGTEAF
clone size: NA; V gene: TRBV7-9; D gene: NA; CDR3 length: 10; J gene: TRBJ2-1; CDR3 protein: ASRTMDNEQF
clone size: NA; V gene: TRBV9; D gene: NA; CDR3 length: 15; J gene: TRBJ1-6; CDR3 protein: ASSFRQAVSYNSPLH
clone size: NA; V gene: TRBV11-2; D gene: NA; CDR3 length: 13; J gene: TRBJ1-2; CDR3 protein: ASSLVTDFFYGYT
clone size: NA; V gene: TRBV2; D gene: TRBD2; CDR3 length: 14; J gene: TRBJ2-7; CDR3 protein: ASSAPGLAGDYEQY
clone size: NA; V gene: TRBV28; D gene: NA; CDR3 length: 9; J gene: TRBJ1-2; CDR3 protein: ASEANYGYT
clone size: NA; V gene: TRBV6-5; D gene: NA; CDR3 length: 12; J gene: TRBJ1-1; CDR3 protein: ASSYSPTGTEAF
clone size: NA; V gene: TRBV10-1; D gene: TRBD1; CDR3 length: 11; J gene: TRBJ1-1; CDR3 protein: ASGTGKNTEAF
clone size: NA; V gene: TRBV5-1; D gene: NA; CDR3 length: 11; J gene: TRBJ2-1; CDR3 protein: ASFRTDYNEQF
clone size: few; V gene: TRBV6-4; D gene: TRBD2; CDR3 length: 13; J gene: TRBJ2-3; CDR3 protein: ASSASGGSSDTQY
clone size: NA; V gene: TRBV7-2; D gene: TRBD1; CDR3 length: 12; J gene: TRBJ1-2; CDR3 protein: ASTPTGTGMGYT
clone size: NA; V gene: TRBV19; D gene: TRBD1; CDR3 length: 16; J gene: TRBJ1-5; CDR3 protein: ASSPRRAGTGSNQPQH
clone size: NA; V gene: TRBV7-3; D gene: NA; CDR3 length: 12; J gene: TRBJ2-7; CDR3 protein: ASSQTRDSREQY
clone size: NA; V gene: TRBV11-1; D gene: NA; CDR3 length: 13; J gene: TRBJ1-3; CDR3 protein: ASSTQGGSGNTIY
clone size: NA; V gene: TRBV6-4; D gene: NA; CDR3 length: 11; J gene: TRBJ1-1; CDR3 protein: ASRDTGNTEAF
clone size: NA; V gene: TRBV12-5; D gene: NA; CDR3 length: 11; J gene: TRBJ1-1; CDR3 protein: ASGYLFGAEAF